The clone carrying this TCR beta chain was picked up many times. Its antigen is as yet unknown. This CDR3 comprises 14 residues. The ends were cut back, 3 bases at V and 0 bases at J, with 9 bases in the middle. This record comes from a study of post-analysis software for immune sequencing data. Unique molecular identifiers tagged the TCR beta cDNA libraries. MiXCR, applied by TCRdb to the PCR reads, yields one record per CDR3 protein. Here the sample spans roughly 200,000 distinct CDR3 sequences, 25% to 35% being singletons. Notes on the study in general: With TRBV5-6, TRBV5-1 and TRBV20-1 included, 4 or 5 TRBV segments were more frequent in patients than in controls.

Sequencing was performed on blood. The source is a girl younger than 18 with multiple sclerosis. The V gene is TRBV12-3 or TRBV12-4, the J gene TRBJ2-7; D remains ambiguous. As DNA, the CDR3 is TGTGCCAGCAGTTTTGGCAGGAGCTCCTACGAGCAGTACTTC. Amino acids: CASSFGRSSYEQYF.